This TCR beta chain was identified during a study of T cells in narcolepsy. On the study more broadly: Donors had narcolepsy type 1 or type 2, or were healthy controls. Study-wide results and caveats: Autoreactive HCRT-specific and TRIB2-specific clonotypes were marked in same-patient CSF-versus-blood CD4+ comparisons.

Generated by immunoSEQ multiplex PCR, the TCRdb table keeps only in-frame clones and is missing some. This sample has 20,000 to 30,000 clones, with 81% found just once. V lost 0 bases, J lost 5 bases, and 11 bases lay in between. Germline lookup yields CDR1 MDHEN and CDR2 SYDVKM. This CDR3 spans 15 amino acids. This clone was detected only once. No antigen is known for it. Other DNA sequences within the sample encode an identical CDR3. This TCR derives from a human donor in good health. Source material: memory (CD45RA-) CD4+ T cells from blood. The chain carries TRBV28 and TRBJ2-4; a possible D gene is TRBD1 (6 bases). The CDR3 coding sequence is TGTGCCAGCAGTTTATGGGCACAGGGACAAAACATTCAGTACTTC. Translation: CASSLWAQGQNIQYF.